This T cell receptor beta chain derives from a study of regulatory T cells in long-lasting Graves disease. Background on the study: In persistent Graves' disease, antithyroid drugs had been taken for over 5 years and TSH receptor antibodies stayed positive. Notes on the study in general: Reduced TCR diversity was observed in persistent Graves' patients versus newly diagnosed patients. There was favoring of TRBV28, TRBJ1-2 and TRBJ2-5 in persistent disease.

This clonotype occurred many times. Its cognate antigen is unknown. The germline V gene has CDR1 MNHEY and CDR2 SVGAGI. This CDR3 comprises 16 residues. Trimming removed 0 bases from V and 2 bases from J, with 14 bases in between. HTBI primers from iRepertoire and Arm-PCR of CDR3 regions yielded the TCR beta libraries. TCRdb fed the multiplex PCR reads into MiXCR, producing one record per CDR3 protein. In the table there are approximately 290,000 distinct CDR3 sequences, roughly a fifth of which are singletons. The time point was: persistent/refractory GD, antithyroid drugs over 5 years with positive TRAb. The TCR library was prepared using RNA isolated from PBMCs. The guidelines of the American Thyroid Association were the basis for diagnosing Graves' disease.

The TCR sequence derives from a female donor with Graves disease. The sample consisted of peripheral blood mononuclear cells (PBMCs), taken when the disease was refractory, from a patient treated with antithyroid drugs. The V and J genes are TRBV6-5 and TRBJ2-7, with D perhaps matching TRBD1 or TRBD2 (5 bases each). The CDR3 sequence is CASSYSKGPQPYEQYF. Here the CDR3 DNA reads TGTGCCAGCAGTTACTCGAAGGGACCCCAGCCCTACGAGCAGTACTTC.